A selection of T cell receptor beta chains follows, all from one sample in a study of blood T cell repertoires in COVID-19. The assay was immunoSEQ multiplex PCR, and TCRdb's table has in-frame clones only and misses some. The sample has 250,000 to 350,000 clones; 75% to 90% are singletons. Sequencing was carried out using peripheral blood. The receptors were sampled from a woman aged 45-59 years who had recovered from COVID-19. The CDR3 runs from the conserved cysteine through the conserved F or W. D genes are given only for firm matches.

cdr3_aa v_call d_call
CASSYKGQGGQPQHF TRBV6-5 TRBD1
CASSGWQVGNREQYF TRBV28 -
CAISESGGTAYNEQFF TRBV10-3 -
CASSKAPGGSTYEQYF TRBV21-1 -
CASSVDPGADTQYF TRBV9 -
CASSLLAGSSTDTQYF TRBV7-9 TRBD2
CASTGYEKLFF TRBV6-5 -
CASSVDIVSGNTIYF TRBV9 -
CASSLGNGGQPQHF TRBV27 -
CASSLSSSTDTQYF TRBV5-1 -
CASSDYMVEGSTEAFF TRBV25-1 -
CSASYRGPLTEAFF TRBV20-1 TRBD1
CASSQDVAGGFYNEQFF TRBV4-3 TRBD2
CASSHNGQGNSYEQYF TRBV9 TRBD1
CAWETRGTGYGYTF TRBV30 TRBD1